These 17 T cell receptor beta chains were sequenced from one sample in a study of shared clonotypes between healthy human individuals. Measured with immunoSEQ multiplex PCR; TCRdb has only the in-frame clones, and not every one. This table has 1.5 million to 2.5 million clones, about 95% appearing once. Cells designated naive CD8 were CD45RO-negative and were positively selected for CCR7, with terminally differentiated effector memory CD45RA+ cells excluded. Material: naive CD8+ T cells sorted from blood. The source of these receptors is a young man in good health.

The rearrangement links TRBV10-1 to TRBJ2-1; 11 nucleotides match TRBD2. Unmatched junction bases numbered 11, after V lost 5 bases and J lost 8 bases. Germline V lookup: CDR1 WNHNN, CDR2 SYGVQD (reference sequence). The CDR3 covers 16 residues. The CDR3 sequence: CASSLTSGGEADEQFF. CDR3 coding DNA: TGCGCCAGCAGTCTAACTAGCGGGGGCGAGGCGGATGAGCAGTTCTTC.

The chain employs TRBV20-1 and TRBJ1-1, with D unresolved. There are 11 residues in the CDR3. With 1 base removed from V and 8 bases from J, the gap between germline ends came to 8 bases. Germline V gene lookup returns CDR1 DFQATT and CDR2 SNEGSKA (reference sequence). The CDR3: CSARVGLEAFF. In nucleotides, the CDR3 is TGCAGTGCTAGAGTAGGACTCGAAGCTTTCTTT.

The chain uses TRBV6-6 and TRBJ2-1, with D possibly TRBD1 on 6 matching bases. CDR3 size: 16 residues. Trimming stripped 5 bases from V and 9 bases from J, with 23 bases between. Germline lookup yields CDR1 MNHNY and CDR2 SVGAGI (reference sequence). The CDR3 is CASSTTPLGTRGEQFF. The CDR3 nucleotides read TGTGCCAGCAGTACAACACCACTGGGGACACGCGGTGAGCAGTTCTTC.

The J gene is TRBJ2-2, the V gene TRBV11-2, with 10 positions matching TRBD1. Per germline, CDR1 SGHAT and CDR2 FQNNGV. The CDR3 consists of 16 residues. V trimming: 4 bases; J trimming: 2 bases; junction bases outside the gene matches: 4. The CDR3 is CASSSRDRGNTGELFF. For the CDR3, the DNA is TGTGCCAGCAGCTCGAGGGACAGGGGCAACACCGGGGAGCTGTTTTTT. The full variable domain, completed using reference TRBV11-2 and TRBJ2-2, is EAGVAQSPRYKIIEKRQSVAFWCNPISGHATLYWYQQILGQGPKLLIQFQNNGVVDDSQLPKDRFSAERLKGVDSTLKIQPAKLEDSAVYLCASSSRDRGNTGELFFGEGSRLTVL.

To note about this clone: Other DNA sequences in this specimen translate into the identical CDR3. The chain has TRBV6-5 and TRBJ2-2; D ambiguous. With 7 bases removed from V and 0 bases from J, the gap between germline ends came to 3 bases. Germline CDR1 reads MNHEY; CDR2 reads SVGAGI. The CDR3 runs to 12 residues. Here the CDR3 reads CASTANTGELFF. The CDR3 DNA is TGTGCCAGCACGGCGAACACCGGGGAGCTGTTTTTT.

This chain joins TRBV11-2 and TRBJ2-7, with D uncertain. The germline V gene encodes CDR1 SGHAT and CDR2 FQNNGV. CDR3 length: 13 amino acids. V shed 5 bases and J shed 4 bases, with 12 bases lying between them. The CDR3 sequence: CASSKGSTYEQYF. In DNA form, the CDR3 reads TGTGCCAGCAGCAAAGGATCGACATACGAGCAGTACTTC.

The chain joins TRBV5-4 to TRBJ2-5, with D unclear. The CDR3 contains 16 residues. Germline V CDR1 and CDR2: SGHNT, YYREEE (reference sequence). Trimming pared 0 bases from V and 2 bases from J, leaving 14 bases between. CDR3: CASSLGAAGSQETQYF. CDR3 coding DNA: TGTGCCAGCAGCTTGGGTGCCGCAGGCTCACAAGAGACCCAGTACTTC.

This chain links TRBV7-9 with TRBJ1-1, with TRBD1 identical over 7 bases. J gave up 5 bases and V 2 bases, and 2 bases lay outside the gene matches. Germline V gives CDR1 SEHNR, CDR2 FQNEAQ (reference sequence). This CDR3 has 13 amino acids. The CDR3 bases are TGTGCCAGCAGCTTAAGGGGGCTTACTGAAGCTTTCTTT. Residues: CASSLRGLTEAFF.

The gene calls are TRBV27 and TRBJ2-3; TRBD1 aligns across 8 bases. The CDR3 covers 15 residues. The junction had 8 bases not matched to a gene; V was cut back by 1 base and J by 8 bases. Germline CDR1 MNHEY, CDR2 SMNVEV (reference sequence). CDR3: CASSLYAGGSGTQYF. The DNA for the CDR3 is TGTGCCAGCAGTTTATACGCAGGGGGCTCGGGTACGCAGTATTTT.

This clone was picked up one time. V usage is TRBV6-6 and J usage is TRBJ1-1; D ambiguous. V shed 2 bases and J shed 1 base, with 8 bases lying between them. The CDR3 totals 14 residues. Germline assignment: CDR1 MNHNY and CDR2 SVGAGI (reference sequence). In DNA form, the CDR3 reads TGTGCCAGCAGTTACGGTCAGTGGAACACTGAAGCTTTCTTT. It codes for CASSYGQWNTEAFF.

The chain recombines TRBV7-8 with TRBJ2-6, with 10 bases matching TRBD2. The CDR3 covers 18 residues. With V trimmed by 5 bases and J by 3 bases, 10 bases remained unmatched. CDR1 and CDR2 (germline): SGHVS, FQNEAQ. The CDR3 DNA reads TGTGCCAGCAGCCCCATAAGCGGGGGGGCCTTTGGGGCCAACGTCCTGACTTTC. Amino acids: CASSPISGGAFGANVLTF.

This clone was found once. J is TRBJ2-1 and V is TRBV27; 13 bases are a match to TRBD2. This CDR3 has 14 residues. CDR1 is MNHEY and CDR2 is SMNVEV in the germline V gene (reference sequence). The J segment lost 13 bases and the V segment lost 4 bases, leaving 7 bases of the junction unmatched. CDR3 nucleotide sequence: TGTGCCAGCAGTTCCGGACTAGCGGGAGATTTTCAGTTCTTC. Translation gives CASSSGLAGDFQFF.

This chain connects TRBV7-6 to TRBJ2-2; D gene unclear. Germline values: CDR1 SGHVS, CDR2 FNYEAQ. This CDR3 comprises 14 residues. Trimming left V 1 base short and J 8 bases short, with 11 bases between. CDR3 DNA: TGTGCCAGCAGCTTAGTTCCTCTGACGGGGGAGCTGTTTTTT. This gives the protein CASSLVPLTGELFF.

The table lists this clone with a count of one. The chain links TRBV13 to TRBJ2-7, with D tentatively TRBD1 (6 bases). This CDR3 region has 14 residues. Per germline, CDR1 PRHDT and CDR2 FYEKMQ (reference sequence). V dropped 4 bases and J dropped 0 bases, with 10 bases sitting between them. The chain's CDR3 is CASSSRDISYEQYF. The CDR3 nucleotides are TGTGCCAGCAGCTCCCGGGACATCTCCTACGAGCAGTACTTC.

A remark on this clone: Other DNA sequences of this sample code for an identical CDR3. This sequence joins TRBV4-1 and TRBJ1-1; 8 positions agree with TRBD1. This CDR3 region has 14 residues. Germline-derived CDR1 and CDR2 are MGHRA and YSYEKL. V was pared by 2 bases and J by 5 bases, with 4 bases of the junction left unmatched. DNA of the CDR3: TGCGCCAGCAGCCAAACACAGGGGGGGACTGAAGCTTTCTTT. Translated: CASSQTQGGTEAFF.

The chain links TRBV4-3 to TRBJ2-1; D gene uncertain. V was clipped by 1 base and J by 4 bases, with 5 bases between them. Looked up from germline, CDR1 is LGHNA and CDR2 is YSLEER. The CDR3 extends over 13 amino acids. In nucleotides, the CDR3 is TGCGCCAGCAGCCAAGCTGGTTACAATGAGCAGTTCTTC. It encodes CASSQAGYNEQFF.

This clone was seen a single time. This chain links TRBV7-9 with TRBJ2-3; D is uncertain. The CDR3 is 15 residues long. The germline V gene encodes CDR1 SEHNR and CDR2 FQNEAQ (reference sequence). Trimming cost V 3 bases and J 2 bases, with 12 bases left between them. The CDR3 sequence: CASSFVGLDTDTQYF. The CDR3 DNA follows: TGTGCCAGCAGCTTCGTGGGGTTGGACACAGATACGCAGTATTTT.